This T cell receptor beta chain derives from a study of blood T cell repertoires in COVID-19. Study at large: Collection of acute and convalescent COVID-19 samples took place in the United States, Italy and Spain. T cells, B-cell-depleted T cells, or PBMCs supplied cDNA or gDNA.

Per the original data handling: Estimates of nucleated cell counts were drawn from the amplification of reference gene primers. Sequencing was performed with immunoSEQ multiplex PCR; in TCRdb, only in-frame clones are kept and a portion is missing. The V and J calls and clone size are taken from that table; D and trimming were inferred from the DNA. This repertoire shows a few hundred thousand clones, around 84% found once; its top ten account for 5.1%. Trimming shortened V by 2 bases and J by 8 bases, and 11 bases separated the two germline ends. Germline V gene lookup returns CDR1 SGDLS and CDR2 YYNGEE. This CDR3 region has 13 residues.

Sequenced input: peripheral blood. The TCR comes from an older woman who had recovered from COVID-19. The chain uses TRBV9 and TRBJ1-3, with D unclear. The CDR3 sequence: CASSVVDVDTIYF. CDR3 DNA sequence: TGTGCCAGCAGCGTCGTTGATGTAGACACCATATATTTT.